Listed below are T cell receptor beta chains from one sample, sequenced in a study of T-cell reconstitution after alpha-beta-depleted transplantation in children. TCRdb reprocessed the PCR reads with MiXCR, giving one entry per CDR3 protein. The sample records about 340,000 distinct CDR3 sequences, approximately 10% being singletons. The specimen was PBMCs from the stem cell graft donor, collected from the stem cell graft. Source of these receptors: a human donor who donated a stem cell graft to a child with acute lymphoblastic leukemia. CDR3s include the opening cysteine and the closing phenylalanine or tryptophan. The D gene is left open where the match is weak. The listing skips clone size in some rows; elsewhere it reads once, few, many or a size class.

cdr3_aa: CASSQGIAGNTGELFF
cdr3_nt: TGCGCCAGCAGCCAAGGAATAGCAGGGAACACCGGGGAGCTGTTTTTT
j_call: TRBJ2-2
clone_size: few
d_call: NA
v_call: TRBV4-3

cdr3_aa: CSAEGISHNEQFF
cdr3_nt: TGCAGCGCTGAGGGCATTTCCCACAATGAGCAGTTCTTC
j_call: TRBJ2-1
clone_size: few
d_call: NA
v_call: TRBV29-1

cdr3_aa: CASSYLGGNTGELFF
cdr3_nt: TGTGCCAGCAGTTACTTGGGGGGGAACACCGGGGAGCTGTTTTTT
j_call: TRBJ2-2
clone_size: NA
d_call: NA
v_call: TRBV6-2/TRBV6-3

cdr3_aa: CSGLAGVVYNEQFF
cdr3_nt: TGCAGTGGTCTGGCGGGAGTCGTCTACAATGAGCAGTTCTTC
j_call: TRBJ2-1
clone_size: many
d_call: TRBD2
v_call: TRBV20-1

cdr3_aa: CAWGQGRNTGELFF
cdr3_nt: TGTGCCTGGGGACAAGGCAGGAACACCGGGGAGCTGTTTTTT
j_call: TRBJ2-2
clone_size: few
d_call: NA
v_call: TRBV30

cdr3_aa: CAITTPGSHGYTF
cdr3_nt: TGTGCCATCACCACGCCTGGATCGCATGGCTACACCTTC
j_call: TRBJ1-2
clone_size: NA
d_call: NA
v_call: TRBV10-3

cdr3_aa: CASRADLWGDGTDTQYF
cdr3_nt: TGCGCCAGCAGAGCAGACTTATGGGGGGACGGCACAGATACGCAGTATTTT
j_call: TRBJ2-3
clone_size: few
d_call: NA
v_call: TRBV4-1

cdr3_aa: CSARTSGSFYNEQFF
cdr3_nt: TGCAGTGCTAGGACTAGCGGGAGCTTCTACAATGAGCAGTTCTTC
j_call: TRBJ2-1
clone_size: few
d_call: TRBD2
v_call: TRBV20-1

cdr3_aa: CASNFRDSSNQPQHF
cdr3_nt: TGTGCCAGTAATTTCCGGGACAGTAGCAATCAGCCCCAGCATTTT
j_call: TRBJ1-5
clone_size: few
d_call: TRBD1
v_call: TRBV19

cdr3_aa: CASSWGPRFSGRTDTQYF
cdr3_nt: TGTGCCAGCAGCTGGGGCCCCCGTTTTAGCGGGAGAACAGATACGCAGTATTTT
j_call: TRBJ2-3
clone_size: few
d_call: TRBD2
v_call: TRBV5-6

cdr3_aa: CASRPGREYNYGYTF
cdr3_nt: TGTGCCAGCAGGCCGGGTCGCGAATATAACTATGGCTACACCTTC
j_call: TRBJ1-2
clone_size: many
d_call: NA
v_call: TRBV28

cdr3_aa: CASSFLDPIRGAEQYF
cdr3_nt: TGTGCCAGCAGCTTTTTAGACCCAATCCGGGGGGCCGAGCAGTACTTC
j_call: TRBJ2-7
clone_size: few
d_call: NA
v_call: TRBV5-6

cdr3_aa: CASSPGAGNIQYF
cdr3_nt: TGTGCTAGCAGCCCCGGAGCGGGGAACATTCAGTACTTC
j_call: TRBJ2-4
clone_size: many
d_call: TRBD2
v_call: TRBV7-7

cdr3_aa: CASSLGQTSSYEQYF
cdr3_nt: TGTGCCAGCAGCTTAGGTCAGACGAGCTCCTACGAGCAGTACTTC
j_call: TRBJ2-7
clone_size: few
d_call: NA
v_call: TRBV7-9

cdr3_aa: CASSLPGGPYEQYF
cdr3_nt: TGCGCCAGCAGCTTACCGGGAGGGCCCTACGAGCAGTACTTC
j_call: TRBJ2-7
clone_size: NA
d_call: TRBD2
v_call: TRBV5-1

cdr3_aa: CASSERAGYEQYF
cdr3_nt: TGTGCCAGCAGTGAACGGGCAGGGTACGAGCAGTACTTC
j_call: TRBJ2-7
clone_size: few
d_call: NA
v_call: TRBV6-1

cdr3_aa: CASSQISFRLADNEQFF
cdr3_nt: TGTGCCAGCAGCCAAATATCGTTTCGGCTAGCGGACAATGAGCAGTTCTTC
j_call: TRBJ2-1
clone_size: NA
d_call: TRBD2
v_call: TRBV14

cdr3_aa: CASSSLGDRRRGYGYTF
cdr3_nt: TGTGCCAGCAGCTCCCTGGGCGACAGGCGACGTGGCTATGGCTACACCTTC
j_call: TRBJ1-2
clone_size: NA
d_call: NA
v_call: TRBV11-2

cdr3_aa: CASSLAGGVGETQYF
cdr3_nt: TGCGCCAGCAGCTTGGCCGGCGGGGTAGGGGAGACCCAGTACTTC
j_call: TRBJ2-5
clone_size: NA
d_call: NA
v_call: TRBV5-1

cdr3_aa: CASRQGSERDTQYF
cdr3_nt: TGTGCCAGCCGACAGGGAAGTGAGAGGGATACGCAGTATTTT
j_call: TRBJ2-3
clone_size: many
d_call: TRBD1
v_call: TRBV6-4

cdr3_aa: CASSRPPTEGAYEQYF
cdr3_nt: TGCGCCAGCAGCCGGCCCCCTACAGAGGGGGCCTACGAGCAGTACTTC
j_call: TRBJ2-7
clone_size: NA
d_call: NA
v_call: TRBV4-1

cdr3_aa: CASSHPGSPGSPYNEQFF
cdr3_nt: TGCGCCAGCAGCCATCCAGGCTCCCCCGGGTCTCCCTACAATGAGCAGTTCTTC
j_call: TRBJ2-1
clone_size: NA
d_call: NA
v_call: TRBV4-3

cdr3_aa: CASSQAPGMIASSYNSPLHF
cdr3_nt: TGCGCCAGCAGCCAAGCCCCTGGGATGATAGCCAGCTCCTATAATTCACCCCTCCACTTT
j_call: TRBJ1-6
clone_size: many
d_call: NA
v_call: TRBV4-1

cdr3_aa: CASSLQGVFYNEQFF
cdr3_nt: TGCGCCAGCAGCCTACAGGGGGTCTTCTACAATGAGCAGTTCTTC
j_call: TRBJ2-1
clone_size: many
d_call: TRBD1
v_call: TRBV5-1

cdr3_aa: CASSPEGQKVSEAFF
cdr3_nt: TGCGCCAGCAGCCCTGAGGGACAGAAAGTATCTGAAGCTTTCTTT
j_call: TRBJ1-1
clone_size: few
d_call: TRBD1
v_call: TRBV5-1

cdr3_aa: CSVEGLAAAGELFF
cdr3_nt: TGCAGCGTTGAGGGACTAGCGGCGGCCGGGGAGCTGTTTTTT
j_call: TRBJ2-2
clone_size: many
d_call: TRBD2
v_call: TRBV29-1

cdr3_aa: CASSFSTGGNEQFF
cdr3_nt: TGTGCCAGCAGTTTTTCGACAGGGGGCAATGAGCAGTTCTTC
j_call: TRBJ2-1
clone_size: NA
d_call: TRBD1
v_call: TRBV27

cdr3_aa: CASSPLGRETGMSGYTF
cdr3_nt: TGCGCCAGCAGCCCCCTCGGCAGGGAAACGGGAATGAGCGGCTACACCTTC
j_call: TRBJ1-2
clone_size: few
d_call: NA
v_call: TRBV4-1

cdr3_aa: CASGDYVGRAGNTGELFF
cdr3_nt: TGTGCCAGCGGGGATTATGTGGGGAGGGCCGGGAACACCGGGGAGCTGTTTTTT
j_call: TRBJ2-2
clone_size: NA
d_call: TRBD2
v_call: TRBV2

cdr3_aa: CSAPSSGSAGELFF
cdr3_nt: TGCAGTGCTCCAAGTAGCGGGAGTGCCGGGGAGCTGTTTTTT
j_call: TRBJ2-2
clone_size: few
d_call: TRBD2
v_call: TRBV20-1

cdr3_aa: CSASYSDRAVGPLTDAQYF
cdr3_nt: TGCAGTGCTAGCTATTCCGACAGGGCGGTGGGCCCGTTAACGGATGCGCAGTATTTT
j_call: TRBJ2-3
clone_size: NA
d_call: TRBD1
v_call: TRBV20-1

cdr3_aa: CASSYARSQETQYF
cdr3_nt: TGTGCCAGCAGTTACGCACGTTCACAAGAGACCCAGTACTTC
j_call: TRBJ2-5
clone_size: many
d_call: NA
v_call: TRBV6-5

cdr3_aa: CASSLDFSYNEQFF
cdr3_nt: TGTGCCAGCAGCTTAGACTTCTCCTACAATGAGCAGTTCTTC
j_call: TRBJ2-1
clone_size: NA
d_call: NA
v_call: TRBV7-2

cdr3_aa: CASSQVGKERGANYGYTF
cdr3_nt: TGCGCCAGCAGCCAAGTCGGAAAGGAGAGGGGGGCCAACTATGGCTACACCTTC
j_call: TRBJ1-2
clone_size: NA
d_call: NA
v_call: TRBV4-1

cdr3_aa: CASSWRTVVTDTQYF
cdr3_nt: TGTGCCAGCAGCTGGAGGACAGTTGTCACAGATACGCAGTATTTT
j_call: TRBJ2-3
clone_size: many
d_call: NA
v_call: TRBV5-6

cdr3_aa: CASSLAGPSYNEQFF
cdr3_nt: TGTGCCAGCAGTTTAGCGGGACCGTCCTACAATGAGCAGTTCTTC
j_call: TRBJ2-1
clone_size: many
d_call: TRBD2
v_call: TRBV7-2

cdr3_aa: CASSKQGASTGELFF
cdr3_nt: TGTGCCAGCAGTAAACAGGGGGCGAGCACCGGGGAGCTGTTTTTT
j_call: TRBJ2-2
clone_size: few
d_call: TRBD1
v_call: TRBV6-2/TRBV6-3

cdr3_aa: CASSTRQGHYEQYF
cdr3_nt: TGTGCCAGCAGCACCCGACAGGGACACTACGAGCAGTACTTC
j_call: TRBJ2-7
clone_size: few
d_call: TRBD1
v_call: TRBV13

cdr3_aa: CASSPLGANEKLFF
cdr3_nt: TGCGCCAGCAGTCCCCTGGGCGCTAATGAAAAACTGTTTTTT
j_call: TRBJ1-4
clone_size: NA
d_call: NA
v_call: TRBV5-1